The clone carrying this T cell receptor beta chain has just a few counts. MiXCR, run by TCRdb on the RT-PCR reads, gives a single entry per CDR3 protein. This sample has some 960,000 distinct CDR3 sequences, with roughly 17% found just once. The length of the CDR3 is 13 residues. Trimming removed 1 base from V and 3 bases from J, with 7 bases in between. Per the germline V gene, CDR1 is MGHRA and CDR2 is YSYEKL. These data originate in a study of patients and donors after allogeneic stem cell transplantation. Sequenced material: blood, either unsorted or a sorted T cell fraction (not recorded which). The genes are TRBV4-1 and TRBJ2-7; D is unresolved. This receptor was taken from a human donor who was either an allogeneic HSCT recipient or a stem cell or donor lymphocyte infusion donor (not recorded which). It is not recorded whose cells these are; they may come from a transplant donor. DNA of the CDR3: TGCGCCAGCAGCCAAGCCCGGAACTACGAGCAGTACTTC. Amino acid sequence: CASSQARNYEQYF.